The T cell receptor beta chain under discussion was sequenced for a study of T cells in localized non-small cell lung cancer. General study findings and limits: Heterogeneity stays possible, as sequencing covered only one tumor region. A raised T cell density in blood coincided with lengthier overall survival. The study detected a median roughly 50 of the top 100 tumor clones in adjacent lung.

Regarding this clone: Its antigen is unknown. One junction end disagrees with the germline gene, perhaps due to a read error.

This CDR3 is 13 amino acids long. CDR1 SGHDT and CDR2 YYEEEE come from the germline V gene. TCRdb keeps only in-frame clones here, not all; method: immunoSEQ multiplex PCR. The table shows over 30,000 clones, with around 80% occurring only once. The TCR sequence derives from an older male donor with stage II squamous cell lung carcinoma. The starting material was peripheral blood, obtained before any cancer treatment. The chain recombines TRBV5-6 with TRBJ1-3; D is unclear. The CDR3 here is CTSSGRAGNTIYF. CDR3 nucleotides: TGTACCAGCAGCGGGAGGGCCGGAAACACCATATATTTT.